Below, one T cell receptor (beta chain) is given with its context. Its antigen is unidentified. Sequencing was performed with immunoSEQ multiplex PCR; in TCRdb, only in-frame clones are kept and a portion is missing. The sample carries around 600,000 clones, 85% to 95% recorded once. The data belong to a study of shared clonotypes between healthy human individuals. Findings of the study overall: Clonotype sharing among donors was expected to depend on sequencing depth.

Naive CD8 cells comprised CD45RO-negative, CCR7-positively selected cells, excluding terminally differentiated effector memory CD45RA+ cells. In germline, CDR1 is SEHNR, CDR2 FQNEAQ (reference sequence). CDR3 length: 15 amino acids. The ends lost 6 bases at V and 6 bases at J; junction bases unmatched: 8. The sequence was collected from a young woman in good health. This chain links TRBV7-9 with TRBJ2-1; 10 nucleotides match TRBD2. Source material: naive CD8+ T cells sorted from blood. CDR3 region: CASREAGGPGNEQFF. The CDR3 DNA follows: TGTGCCAGCAGGGAAGCGGGAGGGCCCGGCAATGAGCAGTTCTTC.